A selection of T cell receptor beta chains follows, all from one sample in a study of identical twins. TCRdb recomputed calls from the 5' RACE reads with MiXCR, one row per CDR3 protein. The table includes around 470,000 distinct CDR3 sequences, more than 13% detected once. These data were also reused for a study on yellow fever vaccine responses in identical twins.

Input material: CD4+ T cells sorted from blood. These receptor sequences come from a woman under 30 in good health. Each CDR3 is given with its conserved first and last residue. A D gene is named only where the DNA matches it firmly. Clone size is stated in some rows and not others, as once, few, many or a class when expanded.

d_call: TRBD1
clone_size: few
j_call: TRBJ2-7
v_call: TRBV5-1
cdr3_nt: TGCGCCAGCAGCTTGGACAGGGGACGCGTCGAGCAGTACTTC
cdr3_aa: CASSLDRGRVEQYF

d_call: TRBD2
clone_size: few
j_call: TRBJ2-7
v_call: TRBV7-9
cdr3_nt: TGTGCCAGCAGCAACTGGGGACTAATTAACGAGCAGTACTTC
cdr3_aa: CASSNWGLINEQYF

d_call: TRBD2
clone_size: NA
j_call: TRBJ2-3
v_call: TRBV7-9
cdr3_nt: TGTGCCAGCAGCCCCCGACAGCGGGAAACGGATACGCAGTATTTT
cdr3_aa: CASSPRQRETDTQYF

d_call: TRBD1
clone_size: NA
j_call: TRBJ2-6
v_call: TRBV2
cdr3_nt: TGTGCCAGCAGTGAATTTTTGTTGGGGACAGAGAGCTCTGGGGCCAACGTCCTGACTTTC
cdr3_aa: CASSEFLLGTESSGANVLTF

d_call: TRBD2
clone_size: NA
j_call: TRBJ2-4
v_call: TRBV28
cdr3_nt: TGTGCCAGCAGTTCGGGGGCGGGGACTAGCGGGTCATGGGGGAACATTCAGTACTTC
cdr3_aa: CASSSGAGTSGSWGNIQYF

d_call: NA
clone_size: few
j_call: TRBJ2-2
v_call: TRBV4-3
cdr3_nt: TGCGCCAGCAAACCATCCCGAATCTCCTCAGTTAGGACCGGGGAGCTGTTTTTT
cdr3_aa: CASKPSRISSVRTGELFF

d_call: NA
clone_size: NA
j_call: TRBJ2-7
v_call: TRBV19
cdr3_nt: TGTGCCAGTAGTATAGCAGCGCACGGGGGCTACGAGCAGTACTTC
cdr3_aa: CASSIAAHGGYEQYF

d_call: TRBD2
clone_size: NA
j_call: TRBJ2-1
v_call: TRBV5-1
cdr3_nt: TGCGCCAGCAGCTTGGGGGCGTCTAGCGGGAATGAGCAGTTCTTC
cdr3_aa: CASSLGASSGNEQFF

d_call: NA
clone_size: many
j_call: TRBJ2-3
v_call: TRBV28
cdr3_nt: TGTGCCAGCTCATCGGAGGAGACCTACACAGATACGCAGTATTTT
cdr3_aa: CASSSEETYTDTQYF

d_call: NA
clone_size: NA
j_call: TRBJ2-1
v_call: TRBV11-3
cdr3_nt: TGTGCCAGCAGCACCACGATGGGGATGCAGTTCTTC
cdr3_aa: CASSTTMGMQFF

d_call: TRBD2
clone_size: few
j_call: TRBJ2-1
v_call: TRBV12-3/TRBV12-4
cdr3_nt: TGTGCCAGCAGTTCGGCCCTAGCGGGAGGTTCCTACAATGAGCAGTTCTTC
cdr3_aa: CASSSALAGGSYNEQFF

d_call: NA
clone_size: few
j_call: TRBJ2-3
v_call: TRBV28
cdr3_nt: TGTGCCAGCACTTTCGGGGGATTCGGCACAGATACGCAGTATTTT
cdr3_aa: CASTFGGFGTDTQYF

d_call: TRBD1
clone_size: many
j_call: TRBJ2-1
v_call: TRBV5-4
cdr3_nt: TGTGCCAGCAGCCCCGGACAGGGGACCTACAATGAGCAGTTCTTC
cdr3_aa: CASSPGQGTYNEQFF

d_call: TRBD1
clone_size: many
j_call: TRBJ2-5
v_call: TRBV12-3/TRBV12-4
cdr3_nt: TGTGCCAGCAGTTTAGGACAGGGACCGGAGACCCAGTACTTC
cdr3_aa: CASSLGQGPETQYF

d_call: TRBD1
clone_size: many
j_call: TRBJ1-6
v_call: TRBV5-1
cdr3_nt: TGCGCCAGCAGCTCGGGACAGCCGGGGGATTCACCCCTCCACTTT
cdr3_aa: CASSSGQPGDSPLHF

d_call: NA
clone_size: many
j_call: TRBJ2-1
v_call: TRBV3-1
cdr3_nt: TGTGCCAGCAGCCCCGAGGGGATCTCCTACAATGAGCAGTTCTTC
cdr3_aa: CASSPEGISYNEQFF

d_call: NA
clone_size: NA
j_call: TRBJ2-7
v_call: TRBV6-5
cdr3_nt: TGTGCCAGCAGTTTAGGGCGTCAGGGCTACGAGCAGTACTTC
cdr3_aa: CASSLGRQGYEQYF

d_call: NA
clone_size: NA
j_call: TRBJ2-1
v_call: TRBV27
cdr3_nt: TGTGCCAGCACCCCCGGGCGGGCCAGACCTTACAATGATCAGTTCTTC
cdr3_aa: CASTPGRARPYNDQFF

d_call: NA
clone_size: many
j_call: TRBJ1-5
v_call: TRBV20-1
cdr3_nt: TGCAGTGCTATTTTAGGTTATAGCAATCAGCCCCAGCATTTT
cdr3_aa: CSAILGYSNQPQHF

d_call: NA
clone_size: NA
j_call: TRBJ2-4
v_call: TRBV6-2/TRBV6-3
cdr3_nt: TGTGCCAGCAGTTACGAGGTCCCAGTCAGGGGTGAACTAGCCAAAAACATTCAGTACTTC
cdr3_aa: CASSYEVPVRGELAKNIQYF

d_call: NA
clone_size: few
j_call: TRBJ2-7
v_call: TRBV6-5
cdr3_nt: TGTGCCAGCAGTTATAATTTAGGGGATTACGAGCAGTACTTC
cdr3_aa: CASSYNLGDYEQYF

d_call: TRBD1
clone_size: NA
j_call: TRBJ2-5
v_call: TRBV9
cdr3_nt: TGTGCCAGCAGCGGAAAACAGGGGTTCACCCAAGAGACCCAGTACTTC
cdr3_aa: CASSGKQGFTQETQYF

d_call: TRBD2
clone_size: few
j_call: TRBJ2-1
v_call: TRBV20-1
cdr3_nt: TGCAGTGCTGAGGGACTAGCGGGAGGGAAAAACAATGAGCAGTTCTTC
cdr3_aa: CSAEGLAGGKNNEQFF

d_call: TRBD1
clone_size: few
j_call: TRBJ2-1
v_call: TRBV12-3/TRBV12-4
cdr3_nt: TGTGCCAGCATCCAAAACCCGGGACAGGGGTACAATGAGCAGTTCTTC
cdr3_aa: CASIQNPGQGYNEQFF

d_call: NA
clone_size: NA
j_call: TRBJ2-2
v_call: TRBV3-1
cdr3_nt: TGTGCCAGCAGCCAAGAATGGTCCGGGGAGCTGTTTTTT
cdr3_aa: CASSQEWSGELFF

d_call: TRBD1
clone_size: NA
j_call: TRBJ2-7
v_call: TRBV2
cdr3_nt: TGTGCCAGCAGTGAGAGGGACAGGGTTTTGGCCTACGAGCAGTACTTC
cdr3_aa: CASSERDRVLAYEQYF

d_call: NA
clone_size: few
j_call: TRBJ2-6
v_call: TRBV12-3/TRBV12-4
cdr3_nt: TGTGCCAGTACTTTAGGGGCCAACGTCCTGACTTTC
cdr3_aa: CASTLGANVLTF

d_call: NA
clone_size: few
j_call: TRBJ1-1
v_call: TRBV3-1
cdr3_nt: TGTGCCAGCAGCAAGATGACAGGGAACACTGAAGCTTTCTTT
cdr3_aa: CASSKMTGNTEAFF

d_call: TRBD1
clone_size: few
j_call: TRBJ1-1
v_call: TRBV28
cdr3_nt: TGTGCCAGCGGACAGGGGGCCTTGAACACTGAAGCTTTCTTT
cdr3_aa: CASGQGALNTEAFF

d_call: TRBD1
clone_size: few
j_call: TRBJ2-4
v_call: TRBV5-1
cdr3_nt: TGCGCCAGCAGCTCCGACAGGGAGAGCATTCAGTACTTC
cdr3_aa: CASSSDRESIQYF

d_call: TRBD1
clone_size: NA
j_call: TRBJ2-3
v_call: TRBV20-1
cdr3_nt: TGCAGTGCTAGGCGACAGGGGGTAGGAGATACGCAGTATTTT
cdr3_aa: CSARRQGVGDTQYF

d_call: NA
clone_size: few
j_call: TRBJ2-2
v_call: TRBV7-8
cdr3_nt: TGTGCCAGCGGAAGGGGGTTCACCGGGGAGCTGTTTTTT
cdr3_aa: CASGRGFTGELFF

d_call: TRBD2
clone_size: once
j_call: TRBJ2-7
v_call: TRBV3-1
cdr3_nt: TGTGCCAGCTGCCAAGTACTCGGGACTAGCGGTGGAGACGAGCAGTACTTC
cdr3_aa: CASCQVLGTSGGDEQYF

d_call: NA
clone_size: many
j_call: TRBJ1-1
v_call: TRBV5-5
cdr3_nt: TGTGCCAGCAGTCTAAGTCTTCTGAACACTGAAGCTTTCTTT
cdr3_aa: CASSLSLLNTEAFF

d_call: TRBD1
clone_size: few
j_call: TRBJ2-1
v_call: TRBV7-2
cdr3_nt: TGTGCCAGCAGCTTAACTGCGACAGGGGGCGGTAAAAATGAGCAGTTCTTC
cdr3_aa: CASSLTATGGGKNEQFF

d_call: TRBD2
clone_size: many
j_call: TRBJ2-3
v_call: TRBV5-1
cdr3_nt: TGCGCCAGCAGCGCTCACCGGAGCGGGAGTTCGGTCTTCTCTTCAGATACGCAGTATTTT
cdr3_aa: CASSAHRSGSSVFSSDTQYF

d_call: TRBD1
clone_size: many
j_call: TRBJ2-3
v_call: TRBV29-1
cdr3_nt: TGCAGCGCTGGACAGGGGATTTTTCGGCCAGATACGCAGTATTTT
cdr3_aa: CSAGQGIFRPDTQYF

d_call: TRBD2
clone_size: NA
j_call: TRBJ2-1
v_call: TRBV12-3/TRBV12-4
cdr3_nt: TGTGCCAGCAGCGGACTAGCGGGGGGGCTGATTCTGAATGAGCAGTTCTTC
cdr3_aa: CASSGLAGGLILNEQFF

d_call: NA
clone_size: NA
j_call: TRBJ2-2
v_call: TRBV6-2/TRBV6-3
cdr3_nt: TGTGCCAGCACCATCCATCCCGGGGAGCTGTTTTTT
cdr3_aa: CASTIHPGELFF

d_call: TRBD2
clone_size: NA
j_call: TRBJ2-1
v_call: TRBV24-1
cdr3_nt: TGTGCCACCAGTGAGACCGGGACTACCCTTTGGGATGAGCAGTTCTTC
cdr3_aa: CATSETGTTLWDEQFF

d_call: NA
clone_size: NA
j_call: TRBJ1-6
v_call: TRBV9
cdr3_nt: TGTGCCAGCAGTTACTTCGACAGTCCTAATTCACCCCTCCACTTT
cdr3_aa: CASSYFDSPNSPLHF

d_call: NA
clone_size: NA
j_call: TRBJ2-1
v_call: TRBV5-4
cdr3_nt: TGTGCCAGCAGCTTGGGACAGAGTACCAATGAGCAGTTCTTC
cdr3_aa: CASSLGQSTNEQFF

d_call: NA
clone_size: NA
j_call: TRBJ2-1
v_call: TRBV11-2
cdr3_nt: TGTGCCAGCAGCTCGATCCGCATCCAGAGCTCCTACAATGAGCAGTTCTTC
cdr3_aa: CASSSIRIQSSYNEQFF

d_call: NA
clone_size: few
j_call: TRBJ2-1
v_call: TRBV7-9
cdr3_nt: TGTGCCAGCAGCGTCGGGGCATCCTACAATGAGCAGTTCTTC
cdr3_aa: CASSVGASYNEQFF

d_call: NA
clone_size: NA
j_call: TRBJ2-7
v_call: TRBV7-2
cdr3_nt: TGTGCCAGCAGCTTAGAGGGTATTGGGGGGGCTGAGCGGGCTTTC
cdr3_aa: CASSLEGIGGAERAF